The entry below gives a single TCR beta chain sequence along with its context. Its cognate antigen is unknown. The lymph nodes were axillary draining lymph nodes from breast cancer patients. This sample was taken from a study of breast tumors, draining lymph nodes, adjacent tissues. TCRdb used MiXCR to reprocess the multiplex PCR reads, holding one entry per CDR3 protein. Of 85,000 to 120,000 distinct CDR3 sequences in the sample, roughly 33% were seen once. General study findings and limits: Data fit most tumor T cells coming from lymph node, expanding in tumor. Tumor and nontumor repertoires were significantly more similar in luminal-like than in basal-like breast cancer. Tumor T cell lymph node origin was a supported hypothesis, not proven. Tumor repertoires ranked between lymph nodes and nontumor tissue in diversity, with V and J gene preferences.

Sequenced sample: axillary lymph node tissue. The sequence was obtained from a female donor with breast cancer. Some clones in this sample may be carry-over from other donors' samples.

CDR3 sequence (DNA): TGTGCCAGCAGTCCCTCGGGAGCCACCCGGGGAACTGAAGCTTTCTTT. Translated, it gives CASSPSGATRGTEAFF. The rearrangement joins TRBV6-2 or TRBV6-3 to TRBJ1-1, with D hard to call. This CDR3 comprises 16 residues. V shed 5 bases and J shed 5 bases, with 21 bases lying between them. Germline V gene data show CDR1 as MNHEY and CDR2 as SVGEGT.